The 16 T cell receptor beta chains below were found in one sample sequenced in a study of breast tumors, draining lymph nodes, adjacent tissues (TCRdb year 2016). The axillary draining lymph nodes of breast cancer patients were the source of the lymph node samples. Preparation of the library involved multiplex PCR. TCRdb lists the instrument as Illumina HiSeq 2000. In-frame beta chains were kept once TCRdb had trimmed the public reads at Q25 with fastp and called clones with MiXCR. Here each entry gathers all rows of one CDR3 protein and keeps the most common genes and DNA. The sample table shows some 130,000 distinct CDR3 sequences, and 20% are seen once. Roughly 3.6% of the sample is in the top ten clones. Sample: axillary lymph node tissue. These receptors came from a female donor with breast cancer. Some clones in this sample may be carry-over from other donors' samples.

This clonotype was observed many times. The genes are TRBV20-1 and TRBJ2-7, with D unresolved. Germline lookup yields CDR1 DFQATT and CDR2 SNEGSKA (reference sequence). This CDR3 has 14 residues. Trimming removed 0 bases at V and 0 bases at J, with 9 bases between. This CDR3 reads CSARDTKYSYEQYF. CDR3 sequence (DNA): TGCAGTGCTAGAGATACCAAATACTCCTACGAGCAGTACTTC.

With respect to this clonotype: This may come from a read error, since a much larger clone is one base off. The V and J genes are TRBV20-1 and TRBJ1-2, with TRBD1 matching over 10 bases. This CDR3 has 14 residues. Germline lookup yields CDR1 DFQATT and CDR2 SNEGSKA (reference sequence). The junction had 12 bases not matched to a gene; V was cut back by 7 bases and J by 7 bases. CDR3 sequence: CSVGRQGAFTGYTF. DNA of the CDR3: TGCAGTGTTGGAAGACAGGGGGCCTTTACTGGCTACACCTTC.

This clonotype was detected many times. This chain connects TRBV27 to TRBJ2-7, with 8 bases matching TRBD1. The germline V gene encodes CDR1 MNHEY and CDR2 SMNVEV (reference sequence). CDR3 length: 13 amino acids. J was trimmed by 6 bases and V by 3 bases; bases with no gene match: 4. The CDR3 coding sequence is TGTGCCAGCAGTTTCTTACAGGGGGGCGAGCAGTACTTC. Translation: CASSFLQGGEQYF.

There are many counts of this clonotype. The rearrangement links TRBV6-6 to TRBJ1-2; 10 bases map to TRBD1. This CDR3 spans 15 amino acids. The germline CDR1 and CDR2 sequences are MNHNY and SVGAGI (reference sequence). V shed 7 bases and J 4 bases; nucleotides not matched to a gene: 9. For the CDR3, the DNA is TGTGCCAGCATTTCGACAGGGGGCGATCGCTATGGCTACACCTTC. Translated: CASISTGGDRYGYTF.

Many counts were recorded for this clonotype. The chain carries TRBV10-3 and TRBJ2-3, with D tentatively TRBD2 (6 bases). With 11 bases removed from V and 0 bases from J, the gap between germline ends came to 12 bases. CDR1 and CDR2 (germline): ENHRY, SYGVKD. The CDR3 spans 13 residues. The CDR3 region is CAVGGASTDTQYF. The CDR3 DNA sequence: TGTGCCGTGGGCGGGGCAAGCACAGATACGCAGTATTTT.

This clonotype was counted a few times. This sequence may be a read error, since a much larger clone differs from it by one base. The chain combines TRBV20-1 with TRBJ1-2, with D possibly being TRBD1 (6 bases). Germline V gene lookup returns CDR1 DFQATT and CDR2 SNEGSKA (reference sequence). There are 14 residues in the CDR3. In DNA form, the CDR3 reads TGCGGTGCCCCAGTTAGGGGGGCGCAGGATGGCTACACCTTC. This codes for CGAPVRGAQDGYTF.

The table lists this clonotype with many counts. This chain uses TRBV6-5 with TRBJ2-7; a possible D gene is TRBD2 (6 bases). In germline, CDR1 is MNHEY, CDR2 SVGAGI. The ends were cut back, 6 bases at V and 0 bases at J, with 12 bases in the middle. The CDR3 runs to 14 residues. CDR3 sequence: CASRGGIDSYEQYF. The CDR3 nucleotides are TGTGCCAGCAGGGGCGGGATAGACTCCTACGAGCAGTACTTC.

For this clonotype: A much larger clonotype is one base distant, so this may be a read error. The chain recombines TRBV29-1 with TRBJ2-2; D might be TRBD1 (6 bases). The CDR3 consists of 13 residues. Germline CDR1 reads SQVTM; CDR2 reads ANQGSEA. The CDR3 DNA reads as TGCAGCGTTGACAGGGGTAGCACCGGGGAGCTGCTTTTT. Translating gives CSVDRGSTGELLF.

This clonotype was recorded many times. This rearrangement joins TRBV6-6 to TRBJ1-6; D is uncertain. Germline values: CDR1 MNHNY, CDR2 SVGAGI (reference sequence). Trimming took 6 bases from V and 7 from J, leaving 16 bases between them. The CDR3 covers 15 residues. The CDR3: CASRTDNAVNSPLHF. CDR3 DNA sequence: TGTGCCAGCAGGACTGACAACGCCGTAAATTCACCCCTCCACTTT.

This clonotype was seen at least ten times. The V gene is TRBV7-3, the J gene TRBJ2-2; perhaps TRBD2 as D (6 bases). This CDR3 is built from 18 residues. CDR1 SGHTA and CDR2 FQGTGA come from the germline V gene. Trimming cost V 4 bases and J 3 bases, with 21 bases left between them. CDR3 loop: CASSYPPGGGSDTGELFF. In DNA, the CDR3 is TGTGCCAGCAGCTACCCTCCAGGTGGGGGGTCAGACACCGGGGAGCTGTTTTTT.

In this sample, this clonotype turned up many times. V gene TRBV24-1 combines with J gene TRBJ1-5, with unresolved D. Germline V gene lookup returns CDR1 KGHDR and CDR2 SFDVKD. The CDR3 totals 17 residues. V was trimmed by 2 bases and J by 1 base, leaving 14 bases between them. In nucleotides, the CDR3 is TGTGCCACCAGTGATTCCAGGAAATCCACAAGCAATCAGCCCCAGCATTTT. Residues: CATSDSRKSTSNQPQHF.

Ten or more counts support this clonotype. The rearrangement joins TRBV5-1 to TRBJ1-6; possibly TRBD1 for D (6 bases). The CDR3 runs to 14 residues. Per the germline V gene, CDR1 is SGHRS and CDR2 is YFSETQ. Deletions cut 8 bases from V and 7 bases from J, with 16 bases between. The CDR3 nucleotides are TGCGCCAGAGCTGAGGGGGGGCGGAATTCACCCCTCCACTTT. This encodes CARAEGGRNSPLHF.

This clonotype occurred many times. The V gene is TRBV15, the J gene TRBJ2-1; D may be TRBD2 (6 bases). With 8 bases removed from V and 3 bases from J, the gap between germline ends came to 11 bases. CDR3 length equals 13 residues. CDR1 and CDR2 (germline): LNHNV, YYDKDF (reference sequence). As DNA, the CDR3 is TGTGCCACCTTCAACGGGGGCTACAATGAGCAGTTCTTC. Protein product: CATFNGGYNEQFF.

This clonotype was picked up many times. This chain links TRBV5-6 with TRBJ2-1; a possible D gene is TRBD1 (5 bases). The CDR3 consists of 13 residues. Trimming shortened V by 4 bases and J by 9 bases, and 14 bases separated the two germline ends. Per the germline V gene, CDR1 is SGHDT and CDR2 is YYEEEE. The CDR3 region is CASSATRQGEQFF. The DNA of the CDR3 is TGTGCCAGCAGCGCGACACGTCAGGGTGAGCAGTTCTTC.

This clonotype was seen ten or more times. CDR3 bases: TGTGCCAGCAGTTTACAGATCTCCGAGCAGTACTTC. Translated, it gives CASSLQISEQYF. The rearrangement joins TRBV12-3 or TRBV12-4 to TRBJ2-7; no clear D gene. V was clipped by 2 bases and J by 6 bases, with 8 bases between them. CDR3 length equals 12 residues.

Many counts were recorded for this clonotype. The genes are TRBV27 and TRBJ2-7, with D possibly matching TRBD2 (5 bases). Trimming left V 7 bases short and J 2 bases short, with 15 bases between. The CDR3 spans 14 residues. From germline, CDR1 is MNHEY and CDR2 SMNVEV (reference sequence). The CDR3 is CASKEATTTYEQYF. The DNA of the CDR3 is TGTGCCAGCAAGGAGGCCACAACGACCTACGAGCAGTACTTC.